Each of the 3 T cell receptor beta chains below was sequenced from the same sample in a study of blood T cells in healthy people across ages. Next came a second PCR, run for about 7 to 12 cycles, which used a sample-barcoded 5' primer along with a J-beta primer mix. TCRdb re-called the 5' RACE reads with MiXCR, one entry per CDR3 protein. The profile shows 580,000 or so distinct CDR3 sequences, 45% to 55% of them singletons. Specimen: blood. These receptors were collected from a man older than 75 in good health.

The V call is TRBV5-6, the J call TRBJ1-2; the D is unclear. Germline CDR1 and CDR2: SGHDT and YYEEEE. The CDR3 is 12 residues long. V was pared by 1 base and J by 8 bases, with 9 bases between. DNA for the CDR3: TGTGCCAGCAGCTTGAATCAGGTCGGCTACACCTTC. This gives the protein CASSLNQVGYTF.

This sequence joins TRBV15 and TRBJ1-6, with D perhaps TRBD1 (5 bases). The CDR3 contains 18 residues. In germline, CDR1 is LNHNV, CDR2 YYDKDF (reference sequence). Trimming shortened V by 1 base and J by 0 bases, and 13 bases separated the two germline ends. The CDR3 region is CATSRGGPPSSYNSPLHF. The DNA of the CDR3 is TGTGCCACCAGCAGAGGGGGACCCCCGAGCTCCTATAATTCACCCCTCCACTTT. Based on the CDR3 plus reference TRBV15 and TRBJ1-6, the full variable domain is DAMVIQNPRYQVTQFGKPVTLSCSQTLNHNVMYWYQQKSSQAPKLLFHYYDKDFNNEADTPDNFQSRRPNTSFCFLDIRSPGLGDTAMYLCATSRGGPPSSYNSPLHFGNGTRLTVT.

A few counts support this clonotype. CDR3 in DNA: TGTGCCAGCAGCTTAGAGGCAGGGGTATCCTACGAGCAGTACTTC. This translates into CASSLEAGVSYEQYF. The chain links TRBV7-2 to TRBJ2-7, with D perhaps TRBD1 (6 bases). Germline values: CDR1 SGHTA, CDR2 FQGNSA. V lost 1 base to trimming and J lost 1 base, with 11 bases between them. The CDR3 length is 15 residues.